The entry that follows covers one T cell receptor beta chain sequence. Its antigen is unknown. The data belong to a study of cytomegalovirus exposure and HLA in healthy donors. V was shortened by 0 bases and J by 3 bases, with 6 bases between the two germline ends. CDR1 SGHKS and CDR2 YYEKEE come from the germline V gene (reference sequence). There are 13 residues in the CDR3. General observations from the study: A later analysis linked a missense variant in DCLRE1C to the trimming of TCR beta V and J genes. Confirmation was obtained in vitro that a few CMV-associated chains are specific for CMV antigens.

Researchers ran the PCR with 60 Vbeta and 13 Jbeta primers. In the original workflow: Counted up in a later analysis, unique TCR beta chains came to 60 million to 95 million, with around 12 million shared. Clones were sequenced by immunoSEQ multiplex PCR, and TCRdb holds only the in-frame ones, with some missing. The V and J calls and the clone size are those of that table, but D and trimming were determined from the DNA. The sample includes about 130,000 clones, roughly 79% of them seen just once. The clonotype originates from a boy aged 2 to 10 in good health and CMV-seronegative. Specimen: PBMCs. This chain links TRBV5-5 with TRBJ1-2, with D uncertain. CDR3: CASSLEHYYGYTF. Written as DNA, the CDR3 is TGTGCCAGCAGCTTGGAACATTACTATGGCTACACCTTC.